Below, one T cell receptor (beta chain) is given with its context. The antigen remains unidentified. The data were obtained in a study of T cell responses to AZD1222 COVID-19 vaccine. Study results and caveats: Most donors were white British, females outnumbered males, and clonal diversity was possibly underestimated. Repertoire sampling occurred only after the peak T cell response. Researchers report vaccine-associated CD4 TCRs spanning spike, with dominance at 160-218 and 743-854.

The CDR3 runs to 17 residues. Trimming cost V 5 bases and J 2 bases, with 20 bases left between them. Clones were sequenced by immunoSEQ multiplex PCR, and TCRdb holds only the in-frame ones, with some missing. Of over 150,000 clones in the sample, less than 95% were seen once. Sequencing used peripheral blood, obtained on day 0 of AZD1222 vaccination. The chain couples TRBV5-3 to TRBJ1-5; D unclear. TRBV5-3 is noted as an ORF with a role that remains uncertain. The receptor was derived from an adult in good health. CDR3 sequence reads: CARSFTQDGPGNQPQHF. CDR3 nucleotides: TGTGCCAGAAGTTTTACCCAGGACGGCCCTGGCAATCAGCCCCAGCATTTT.